These 16 T cell receptor beta chains were all obtained from the same sample, sequenced in a study of HIV-infected children after antiretroviral therapy interruption. A 3' RACE protocol on RNA, with unique molecular identifiers, produced the TCR library. TCRdb re-called the 3' RACE reads with MiXCR, one entry per CDR3 protein. This sample has about 89,000 distinct CDR3 sequences; 5.5% to 8.5% occur once, and the top ten carry 0.85% to 1.2%. Treatment: PENTA 11 planned treatment interruption arm or continuous ART arm. The sequencing used CD45RA+ CD4+ T cells from PBMCs, pooled from several time points, collected from a donor given antiretroviral therapy, either interrupted or continuous. As for subset: naive CD4+ CD45RA+ CD45RO- T cells. These receptors were collected from a pool of human donors with HIV.

V gene TRBV9 combines with J gene TRBJ2-7, with a weak D call TRBD2 (5 bases). The CDR3 length is 13 residues. Germline V gene data show CDR1 as SGDLS and CDR2 as YYNGEE. V was shortened by 0 bases and J by 7 bases, with 11 bases between the two germline ends. CDR3 loop: CASSVDLLGEQYF. Written as DNA, the CDR3 is TGTGCCAGCAGCGTAGACCTACTAGGGGAGCAGTACTTC.

This clonotype was counted at least ten times. The chain couples TRBV19 to TRBJ2-1; unclear D gene. The CDR3 covers 14 residues. Germline values: CDR1 LNHDA, CDR2 SQIVND (reference sequence). V shed 5 bases and J shed 4 bases, with 12 bases lying between them. CDR3 sequence reads: CASSPRTVYNEQFF. For the CDR3, the DNA is TGTGCCAGTAGTCCCCGGACGGTTTACAATGAGCAGTTCTTC. Full variable domain (outside the CDR3, taken from reference TRBV19 and TRBJ2-1): DGGITQSPKYLFRKEGQNVTLSCEQNLNHDAMYWYRQDPGQGLRLIYYSQIVNDFQKGDIAEGYSVSREKKESFPLTVTSAQKNPTAFYLCASSPRTVYNEQFFGPGTRLTVL.

This clonotype came up many times. The V gene is TRBV12-3 or TRBV12-4, the J gene TRBJ2-1; TRBD1 is a possible D gene (5 bases). Trimming removed 4 bases at V and 5 bases at J, with 12 bases between. This CDR3 contains 14 residues. CDR3 in amino acids: CASSSKGIDNEQFF. As DNA, the CDR3 is TGTGCCAGCAGTTCCAAGGGGATTGACAATGAGCAGTTCTTC.

This clonotype was counted ten times or more. The CDR3 DNA reads as TGCGCCAGCAGGGAACCGGGGCAGCGGGAGACCCAGTACTTC. The encoded protein is CASREPGQRETQYF. This chain uses TRBV5-1 with TRBJ2-5; D is tentatively TRBD1 or TRBD2 (5 bases each). The V end was cut by 5 bases, the J end by 5 bases, with 16 bases between. The germline gives CDR1 SGHRS, CDR2 YFSETQ. The CDR3 runs to 14 residues.

This clonotype has at least ten counts. This chain uses TRBV20-1 with TRBJ2-7, with D possibly matching TRBD2 (6 bases). V lost 3 bases, J lost 0 bases, and 9 bases lay in between. Germline V gives CDR1 DFQATT, CDR2 SNEGSKA (reference sequence). This CDR3 contains 13 residues. As DNA, the CDR3 is TGCAGTGCTAGCGGGGGAAGCTCCTACGAGCAGTACTTC. Translated, it gives CSASGGSSYEQYF.

There are many counts of this clonotype. The chain has TRBV7-9 and TRBJ2-5; 7 bases are shared with TRBD2. CDR1 is SEHNR, CDR2 FQNEAQ, per germline (reference sequence). J was trimmed by 5 bases and V by 5 bases; bases with no gene match: 11. The CDR3 covers 15 residues. The CDR3, as DNA: TGTGCCAGCAGCAGCTCTCGGACTAGAACCGAGACCCAGTACTTC. It codes for CASSSSRTRTETQYF.

The chain has TRBV5-1 and TRBJ2-5; D unresolved. V lost 0 bases to trimming and J lost 2 bases, with 2 bases between them. CDR3 size: 12 residues. The germline V gene encodes CDR1 SGHRS and CDR2 YFSETQ. The CDR3 region is CASSLDQETQYF. The CDR3 DNA reads TGCGCCAGCAGCTTGGATCAAGAGACCCAGTACTTC.

The rearrangement joins TRBV7-9 to TRBJ1-1; possible D gene TRBD1, 6 bases. V lost 4 bases and J 4 bases, leaving 19 bases between the germline ends. The CDR3 is 16 amino acids. CDR1 SEHNR and CDR2 FQNEAQ come from the germline V gene (reference sequence). Written as DNA, the CDR3 is TGTGCCAGCAGCTCGAGGGTACAGGGATCGCTCACTGAAGCTTTCTTT. Translating gives CASSSRVQGSLTEAFF.

There are many counts of this clonotype. The chain recombines TRBV19 with TRBJ1-3; no clear D. The V end was cut by 2 bases, the J end by 2 bases, with 7 bases between. The CDR3 is 14 residues long. The germline V gene encodes CDR1 LNHDA and CDR2 SQIVND (reference sequence). CDR3 nucleotides: TGTGCCAGTAGTATAAAGCAGGCTGGAAACACCATATATTTT. Protein: CASSIKQAGNTIYF.

At least ten counts were recorded for this clonotype. The rearrangement joins TRBV2 to TRBJ2-7, with D maybe TRBD2 (6 bases). The V gene's germline CDR1 is SNHLY and CDR2 FYNNEI. CDR3 length: 15 residues. Trimming cost V 6 bases and J 4 bases, with 19 bases left between them. The CDR3 sequence: CASSVSQGLSYEQYF. The CDR3 coding sequence is TGTGCCAGCAGCGTGAGCCAGGGACTCTCGTACGAGCAGTACTTC.

Only one count was recorded for this clonotype. A much more abundant neighbour one base away suggests this may be a read error. The V call is TRBV25-1, the J call TRBJ1-2; D may be TRBD1 (5 bases). Between the trimmed V and J ends, which lost 4 bases and 8 bases, there was a span of 14 bases. The length of the CDR3 is 13 residues. Per germline, CDR1 MGHDK and CDR2 SYGVNS. The CDR3 sequence is CASSGKGREGYTF. The CDR3 DNA sequence: TGTGCCAGCAGTGGCAAGGGGCGCGAAGGCTACACCTTC.

This clonotype has a handful of counts. V and J are TRBV7-2 and TRBJ1-3; D is possibly TRBD1 (5 bases). Trimming stripped 1 base from V and 0 bases from J, with 10 bases between. Germline assignment: CDR1 SGHTA and CDR2 FQGNSA. The CDR3 loop spans 16 amino acids. The DNA of the CDR3 is TGTGCCAGCAGCTTAGGGGGCAGCGCCTCTGGAAACACCATATATTTT. It codes for CASSLGGSASGNTIYF.

This clonotype was counted between two and nine times. V gene TRBV19 combines with J gene TRBJ1-2, with 7 nucleotides matching TRBD1. The CDR3 contains 14 residues. The germline V gene encodes CDR1 LNHDA and CDR2 SQIVND (reference sequence). Losses at the gene ends were 3 bases for V and 3 bases for J; bases not matched to a gene: 4. The CDR3 coding sequence is TGTGCCAGTAGTATTAACAGGGGCGACTATGGCTACACCTTC. It is translated as CASSINRGDYGYTF.

The genes are TRBV5-4 and TRBJ2-3, with TRBD2 matching 7 bases. Germline CDR1 SGHNT, CDR2 YYREEE (reference sequence). V was clipped by 2 bases and J by 1 base; unmatched bases: 13. This CDR3 region has 18 residues. Here the CDR3 DNA reads TGTGCCAGCAGCTTAAAAAAGGGGCCCCGGGGGGGCACAGATACGCAGTATTTT. As protein: CASSLKKGPRGGTDTQYF.

This clonotype was counted ten times or more. This sequence joins TRBV19 and TRBJ1-1; D call uncertain. V was cut by 9 bases and J by 0 bases, with 8 bases left in between. Germline loops: CDR1 LNHDA, CDR2 SQIVND (reference sequence). This CDR3 spans 12 amino acids. CDR3: CASGMVNTEAFF. CDR3 nucleotides: TGTGCCAGCGGTATGGTGAACACTGAAGCTTTCTTT.

This clonotype was detected many times. The rearrangement links TRBV7-2 to TRBJ2-3, with no clear D. V lost 8 bases to trimming and J lost 3 bases, with 15 bases between them. Germline CDR1 reads SGHTA; CDR2 reads FQGNSA. The CDR3 is made up of 14 amino acids. The CDR3 DNA is TGTGCCAGCGGAAAGGCACCGGCGACAGATACGCAGTATTTT. Its translation: CASGKAPATDTQYF.